A single sample is the source of the 22 T cell receptor beta chains below, sequenced in a study of Ad26.COV2.S vaccination and SARS-CoV-2 variants. Treatment reported: some 20 received Ad26.COV2.S at low or high dose, single or two shots; roughly five received placebo; per-sample allocation not given. Vaccine and placebo recipients were sampled on day 63 after the first injection. Assay: immunoSEQ multiplex PCR; the TCRdb copy retains only in-frame clones and omits some. Among roughly 420,000 clones, roughly nine tenths were seen once, and the ten largest hold about 2.4%. Sequencing was performed on peripheral blood, taken in a trial of Ad26.COV2.S vaccine versus placebo. The receptor source for this set is a person between 18 and 59 years old who received the Ad26.COV2.S COVID-19 vaccine or a placebo.

J is TRBJ2-1 and V is TRBV9, with a tentative D call TRBD2 (6 bases). The germline V gene has CDR1 SGDLS and CDR2 YYNGEE. Trimming pared 4 bases from V and 0 bases from J, leaving 17 bases between. The CDR3 is 17 amino acids. The CDR3 is CASSPRGAGSSYNEQFF. The CDR3 DNA follows: TGTGCCAGCAGCCCCAGAGGGGCGGGGAGCTCCTACAATGAGCAGTTCTTC.

The V and J genes are TRBV13 and TRBJ2-1, with D perhaps TRBD2 (6 bases). Germline CDR1 reads PRHDT; CDR2 reads FYEKMQ (reference sequence). The CDR3 extends over 14 amino acids. The germline V and J ends were trimmed by 6 bases and 2 bases, with 11 bases remaining between them. The CDR3 protein is CASRPGLTYNEQFF. In nucleotides, the CDR3 is TGTGCCAGCAGGCCGGGACTTACCTACAATGAGCAGTTCTTC.

This clone has only one observation. V usage is TRBV5-1 and J usage is TRBJ1-2; D is uncertain. The CDR3 loop spans 14 amino acids. The germline gives CDR1 SGHRS, CDR2 YFSETQ. V shed 0 bases and J shed 1 base, with 7 bases lying between them. The CDR3 DNA reads as TGCGCCAGCAGCTTGGTCGCAAATAACTATGGCTACACCTTC. Translating gives CASSLVANNYGYTF.

This rearrangement joins TRBV5-1 to TRBJ2-7; possible D gene TRBD1, 6 bases. CDR1 and CDR2 (germline): SGHRS, YFSETQ. The CDR3 spans 13 residues. V dropped 4 bases and J dropped 1 base, with 9 bases sitting between them. The DNA of the CDR3 is TGCGCCAGCAGCGGGACATGGTCCTACGAGCAGTACTTC. Translating it yields CASSGTWSYEQYF.

The chain employs TRBV5-1 and TRBJ1-6; unclear D gene. Per germline, CDR1 SGHRS and CDR2 YFSETQ. V was pared by 3 bases and J by 14 bases, with 12 bases between. This CDR3 is 12 amino acids long. The CDR3 spells CASSSEQKTLHF. The DNA for the CDR3 is TGCGCCAGCAGCTCGGAACAGAAAACCCTCCACTTT.

The rearrangement joins TRBV7-2 to TRBJ2-1; TRBD1 is a possible D gene (6 bases). The V gene lost 4 bases and the J gene lost 2 bases, with 9 bases spanning the gap. Germline CDR1 and CDR2: SGHTA and FQGNSA. The CDR3 is 14 residues long. Here the CDR3 reads CASSYGTPYNEQFF. In nucleotides, the CDR3 is TGTGCCAGCAGCTACGGGACACCCTACAATGAGCAGTTCTTC.

The chain combines TRBV5-6 with TRBJ1-2, with D perhaps matching TRBD1 (5 bases). This CDR3 region has 15 residues. V lost 4 bases to trimming and J lost 0 bases, with 13 bases between them. CDR1 and CDR2 from the germline V gene are SGHDT and YYEEEE. The CDR3 nucleotides read TGTGCCAGCAGCCCGGGGGTGTATCCTAACTATGGCTACACCTTC. As protein: CASSPGVYPNYGYTF.

The chain recombines TRBV5-1 with TRBJ2-1; TRBD2 might be the D (5 bases). V was cut by 2 bases and J by 4 bases, with 13 bases left in between. CDR3 length: 15 residues. CDR1 and CDR2 from the germline V gene are SGHRS and YFSETQ. CDR3 protein: CASSLGPRGYNEQFF. The CDR3 DNA is TGCGCCAGCAGCTTAGGTCCCCGGGGATACAATGAGCAGTTCTTC.

The genes are TRBV24-1 and TRBJ2-5, with no clear D. Trimming left V 3 bases short and J 3 bases short, with 16 bases between. The CDR3 runs 16 residues. Per the germline V gene, CDR1 is KGHDR and CDR2 is SFDVKD. DNA of the CDR3: TGTGCCACCAGTGATCCCCACGCGGTGGGGAAAGAGACCCAGTACTTC. Protein: CATSDPHAVGKETQYF.

V usage is TRBV15 and J usage is TRBJ1-6; 8 bases match TRBD1. CDR1 and CDR2 (germline): LNHNV, YYDKDF (reference sequence). This CDR3 region has 15 residues. Trimming at V came to 1 base and at J to 8 bases, leaving 4 bases not matched to a gene. CDR3 DNA: TGTGCCACCAGCAGAGTGGCAGGGGGCGATTCACCCCTCCACTTT. Translating gives CATSRVAGGDSPLHF.

CDR3 in DNA: TGTGCCAGCAGGGCGGGACAGGGGACGCCTCAGCCCCAGCATTTT. Amino acids: CASRAGQGTPQPQHF. The genes are TRBV6-9 and TRBJ1-5, with 10 bases identical to TRBD1. V lost 6 bases, J lost 6 bases, and 8 bases stayed unmatched. From germline, CDR1 is MNHGY and CDR2 SVAAGI. The CDR3 runs to 15 residues.

This clone was picked up one time. CDR3 in amino acids: CASSFERDGEQFF. CDR3 nucleotide sequence: TGTGCCAGCAGCTTCGAACGGGACGGGGAGCAGTTCTTC. The chain recombines TRBV7-7 with TRBJ2-1, with D perhaps matching TRBD1 or TRBD2 (5 bases each). The CDR3 runs 13 residues. Germline V lookup: CDR1 SSHAT, CDR2 FNYEAQ (reference sequence). Between the trimmed V and J ends, which lost 3 bases and 10 bases, there was a span of 13 bases.

The rearrangement links TRBV5-6 to TRBJ2-5; D gene ambiguous. Trimming pared 2 bases from V and 5 bases from J, leaving 10 bases between. The CDR3 loop spans 13 amino acids. Looked up from germline, CDR1 is SGHDT and CDR2 is YYEEEE. CDR3 DNA: TGTGCCAGCAGCTTTGGCGTCGGGGAGACCCAGTACTTC. It yields the protein CASSFGVGETQYF.

The V and J genes are TRBV4-2 and TRBJ2-3, with 7 nucleotides matching TRBD1. J lost 6 bases, V lost 5 bases, and 11 bases had no gene match. The CDR3 totals 15 residues. In germline, CDR1 is LGHNA, CDR2 YNFKEQ. The DNA for the CDR3 is TGTGCCAGCAGCGATTTTCGCGACAGGGACGATACGCAGTATTTT. Amino acids: CASSDFRDRDDTQYF.

The rearrangement joins TRBV2 to TRBJ1-3; 7 nucleotides line up with TRBD1. Germline assignment: CDR1 SNHLY and CDR2 FYNNEI. V was clipped by 6 bases and J by 0 bases; unmatched bases: 2. This CDR3 is built from 14 residues. CDR3 nucleotide sequence: TGTGCCAGCAGGGGACAGATCTCTGGAAACACCATATATTTT. Residues: CASRGQISGNTIYF.

In its sample, this clone was seen once. This chain's CDR3 is CASSQTTGGLGETQYF. CDR3 nucleotide sequence: TGTGCCAGCTCACAAACGACAGGGGGTCTAGGAGAGACCCAGTACTTC. This chain links TRBV18 with TRBJ2-5, with 9 bases lining up with TRBD1. There are 16 residues in the CDR3. Germline CDR1 reads KGHSH; CDR2 reads LQKENI. V dropped 4 bases and J dropped 4; count of bases not matched to a gene: 10.

Notes on this clone: Other nucleotide sequences in the sample specify the same CDR3. This chain connects TRBV3-1 (or the pseudogene TRBV3-2) to TRBJ2-7, with D hard to call. This CDR3 comprises 11 residues. CDR1 LGHDT and CDR2 YNNKEL come from the germline V gene (reference sequence). V was pared by 0 bases and J by 4 bases, with 1 base between. This CDR3 reads CASSQEYEQYF. CDR3 bases: TGTGCCAGCAGCCAAGAGTACGAGCAGTACTTC.

The rearrangement links TRBV24-1 to TRBJ2-3; possible D gene TRBD2, 5 bases. Germline V CDR1 and CDR2: KGHDR, SFDVKD. This CDR3 comprises 12 residues. Trimming cost V 3 bases and J 7 bases, with 7 bases left between them. CDR3 sequence reads: CATSDTGNTQYF. Here the CDR3 DNA reads TGTGCCACCAGTGATACGGGGAATACGCAGTATTTT.

J is TRBJ2-3 and V is TRBV7-9, with 7 bases fitting TRBD1. The V segment lost 7 bases and the J segment 0 bases; nucleotides outside the gene matches: 13. The CDR3 contains 17 residues. The germline CDR1 and CDR2 sequences are SEHNR and FQNEAQ (reference sequence). CDR3 in amino acids: CASTSKGQPISTDTQYF. The CDR3 nucleotides are TGTGCCAGCACCTCAAAGGGACAGCCGATCAGCACAGATACGCAGTATTTT. Combining the CDR3 with reference TRBV7-9 and TRBJ2-3 gives the whole variable domain DTGVSQNPRHKITKRGQNVTFRCDPISEHNRLYWYRQTLGQGPEFLTYFQNEAQLEKSRLLSDRFSAERPKGSFSTLEIQRTEQGDSAMYLCASTSKGQPISTDTQYFGPGTRLTVL.

The rearrangement joins TRBV6-1 to TRBJ1-1; D may be TRBD1 (5 bases). Deletions cut 3 bases from V and 1 base from J, with 9 bases between. Germline loops: CDR1 MNHNS, CDR2 SASEGT. The CDR3 covers 14 residues. The CDR3 bases are TGTGCCAGCAGTGACGGGGCAGAGAACACTGAAGCTTTCTTT. Protein sequence: CASSDGAENTEAFF.

This sequence joins TRBV25-1 and TRBJ2-1; D gene uncertain. CDR1 is MGHDK and CDR2 is SYGVNS in the germline V gene. Trimming took 7 bases from V and 0 from J, leaving 10 bases between them. The CDR3 sequence is 14 residues long. The CDR3 DNA is TGTGCCAGCACACATCTGAGCTCCTACAATGAGCAGTTCTTC. Translating gives CASTHLSSYNEQFF.

This clone was counted a few times. J is TRBJ1-2 and V is TRBV4-3; D not resolved. The CDR3 spans 14 residues. The V gene's germline CDR1 is LGHNA and CDR2 YSLEER. Trimming pared 2 bases from V and 3 bases from J, leaving 10 bases between. The CDR3 DNA is TGCGCCAGCAGCCAACGTAGGGAGCACTATGGCTACACCTTC. Its protein is CASSQRREHYGYTF.